Following are 13 T cell receptor beta chains from one sample sequenced in a study of response to subunit inactivated influenza vaccine. MiXCR, run by TCRdb on the RT-PCR reads, gives a single entry per CDR3 protein. This sample has some 150,000 distinct CDR3 sequences, with over 9.5% found just once. These data also formed part of another study, on T cells expressing NK-cell markers. From that study: In generating TCR beta cDNA, 5'RACE template switching with UMIs was used.

The material was CD8+ T cells sorted from PBMCs, obtained approximately 12 days after vaccination. All receptors come from a man aged 45 to 65 who received an inactivated influenza vaccine.

This clonotype was seen many times. The J gene is TRBJ2-7, the V gene TRBV12-3 or TRBV12-4; no clear D gene. The CDR3 runs to 16 residues. V shed 4 bases and J shed 2 bases, with 18 bases lying between them. DNA for the CDR3: TGTGCCAGCAGTTCCCGGGCGTCACATCCAACCTACGAGCAGTACTTC. Residues: CASSSRASHPTYEQYF.

The rearrangement joins TRBV28 to TRBJ2-2, with 12 bases lining up with TRBD2. The CDR3 consists of 15 residues. Germline lookup yields CDR1 MDHEN and CDR2 SYDVKM. Germline trimming cut 6 bases from V and 7 bases from J; bases unmatched to any gene: 6. Here the CDR3 reads CASRPSGGADGELFF. DNA of the CDR3: TGTGCCAGCAGACCTAGCGGGGGGGCCGACGGGGAGCTGTTTTTT.

This clonotype was seen many times. The J gene is TRBJ2-3, the V gene TRBV29-1; D possibly corresponds to TRBD2 (6 bases). Germline loops: CDR1 SQVTM, CDR2 ANQGSEA. V shed 3 bases and J shed 2 bases, with 9 bases lying between them. The CDR3 extends over 13 amino acids. CDR3 region: CSVEEGLTDTQYF. CDR3 nucleotide sequence: TGCAGCGTTGAGGAGGGCCTCACAGATACGCAGTATTTT.

This clonotype was seen a handful of times. The chain combines TRBV27 with TRBJ2-5; D is unclear. The CDR3 contains 14 residues. V lost 6 bases to trimming and J lost 4 bases, with 15 bases between them. Looked up from germline, CDR1 is MNHEY and CDR2 is SMNVEV (reference sequence). The CDR3 spells CASSPVAPTETQYF. The CDR3 DNA follows: TGTGCCAGCAGCCCCGTCGCCCCAACAGAGACCCAGTACTTC.

A remark on this clonotype: The junction differs from germline at one of its ends, possibly a read error. V and J are TRBV20-1 and TRBJ1-3; perhaps TRBD1 as D (5 bases). Germline values: CDR1 DFQATT, CDR2 SNEGSKA (reference sequence). The CDR3 has 17 residues. CDR3 residues: CCARTRPGGVSGNTIYF. Written as DNA, the CDR3 is TGCTGTGCTAGAACCCGGCCGGGGGGAGTCTCTGGAAACACCATATATTTT.

This clonotype was observed a few times. The chain combines TRBV5-1 with TRBJ2-7; D unclear. CDR3 size: 15 residues. CDR1 is SGHRS, CDR2 YFSETQ, per germline. V lost 0 bases to trimming and J lost 2 bases, with 12 bases between them. CDR3 in DNA: TGCGCCAGCAGCTTGGTATCTGCCGGCCCCTACGAGCAGTACTTC. Its protein product is CASSLVSAGPYEQYF. Looking up the rest from reference TRBV5-1 and TRBJ2-7 gives the full variable domain: KAGVTQTPRYLIKTRGQQVTLSCSPISGHRSVSWYQQTPGQGLQFLFEYFSETQRNKGNFPGRFSGRQFSNSRSEMNVSTLELGDSALYLCASSLVSAGPYEQYFGPGTRLTVT.

The chain carries TRBV10-1 and TRBJ2-2; D gene ambiguous. Trimming cost V 2 bases and J 6 bases, with 7 bases left between them. Germline CDR1 WNHNN, CDR2 SYGVQD (reference sequence). The CDR3 is 13 amino acids. This chain's CDR3 is CASSEVHPGELFF. The CDR3 DNA reads TGCGCCAGCAGTGAGGTCCACCCCGGGGAGCTGTTTTTT.

This clonotype turned up a few times. The rearrangement uses TRBV7-2 and TRBJ2-1, with D unclear. Trimming shortened V by 1 base and J by 2 bases, and 9 bases separated the two germline ends. CDR1 is SGHTA, CDR2 FQGNSA, per germline. There are 15 residues in the CDR3. CDR3 loop: CASSLVGGPYNEQFF. The CDR3 region has the DNA TGTGCCAGCAGCTTAGTTGGCGGCCCCTACAATGAGCAGTTCTTC.

The chain employs TRBV7-9 and TRBJ2-1; 7 positions agree with TRBD2. The V gene's germline CDR1 is SEHNR and CDR2 FQNEAQ (reference sequence). V gave up 7 bases and J gave up 5 bases; unmatched junction bases: 14. The CDR3 length is 16 residues. The DNA for the CDR3 is TGTGCCAGCACCACCCCAGCGGGACGGAAGAACAATGAGCAGTTCTTC. Its protein is CASTTPAGRKNNEQFF.

In its sample, this clonotype was seen a few times. The CDR3 spells CASSSLEQGYADTQYF. DNA of the CDR3: TGTGCCAGCAGCTCCCTCGAACAGGGGTACGCAGATACGCAGTATTTT. This rearrangement joins TRBV11-1 to TRBJ2-3; TRBD1 matches 7 bases. V lost 4 bases and J lost 4; bases outside the gene matches: 11. This CDR3 comprises 16 residues. Germline loops: CDR1 SGHAT, CDR2 FQDESV (reference sequence).

The J gene is TRBJ1-1, the V gene TRBV4-1; the D gene is possibly TRBD1 (5 bases). In germline, CDR1 is MGHRA, CDR2 YSYEKL. This CDR3 has 15 amino acids. Deletions cut 1 base from V and 5 bases from J, with 14 bases between. This CDR3 is CASSQGQGLGTEAFF. The DNA for the CDR3 is TGCGCCAGCAGCCAAGGTCAGGGTCTTGGAACTGAAGCTTTCTTT.

The gene calls are TRBV7-8 and TRBJ2-2; maybe TRBD1 (5 bases). The CDR3 is 15 residues long. Per germline, CDR1 SGHVS and CDR2 FQNEAQ. The V end was cut by 3 bases, the J end by 4 bases, with 12 bases between. CDR3 sequence reads: CASSFWGHGTGELFF. CDR3 DNA sequence: TGTGCCAGCAGCTTCTGGGGCCATGGCACCGGGGAGCTGTTTTTT.

V usage is TRBV4-3 and J usage is TRBJ1-3; a possible D gene is TRBD1 (6 bases). V shed 2 bases and J shed 2 bases, with 13 bases lying between them. The CDR3 runs 16 residues. Germline values: CDR1 LGHNA, CDR2 YSLEER. The CDR3 is CASSQSNRVAGNTIYF. CDR3 DNA: TGCGCCAGCAGCCAAAGCAACAGGGTGGCTGGAAACACCATATATTTT.